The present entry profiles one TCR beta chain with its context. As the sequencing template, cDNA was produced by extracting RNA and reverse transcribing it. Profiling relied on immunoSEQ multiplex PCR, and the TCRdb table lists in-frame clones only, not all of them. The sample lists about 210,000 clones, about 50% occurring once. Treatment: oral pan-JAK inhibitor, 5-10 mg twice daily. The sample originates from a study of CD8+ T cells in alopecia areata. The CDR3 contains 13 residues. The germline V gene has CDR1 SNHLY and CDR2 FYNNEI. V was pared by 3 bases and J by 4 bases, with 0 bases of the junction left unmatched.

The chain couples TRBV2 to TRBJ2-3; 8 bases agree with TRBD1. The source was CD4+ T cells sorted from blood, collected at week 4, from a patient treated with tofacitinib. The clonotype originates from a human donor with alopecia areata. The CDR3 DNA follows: TGTGCCAGCAGTGAGGGACAGGCAGATACGCAGTATTTT. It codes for CASSEGQADTQYF.